This is a list of T cell receptor beta chains from one sample in a study of CD8+CD57+ T cells in acquired aplastic anemia. TCRdb reprocessed the reads via MiXCR and lists one record per CDR3 protein. The table includes 190,000 or so distinct CDR3 sequences, around 48% detected once. The sample consisted of sorted CD4+, CD8+, or CD8+CD57+ T cells (not recorded which) from PBMCs. Receptors originate from a human donor with aplastic anemia. Both conserved end residues are part of each CDR3. The D gene is left open where the match is weak. For some rows the clone size is stated as once, few or many, or as a class when expanded; others skip it.

D gene	V gene	clone size	J gene	CDR3 length	CDR3 protein	CDR3 DNA
-	TRBV15	few	TRBJ1-5	17	CATSRERRQGGNQPQHF	TGTGCCACCAGCAGAGAGCGTCGGCAGGGAGGCAATCAGCCCCAGCATTTT
TRBD1	TRBV7-8	-	TRBJ2-7	15	CASSITTGGAGEQYF	TGTGCCAGCAGCATAACGACAGGGGGTGCGGGCGAGCAGTACTTC
-	TRBV7-9	-	TRBJ2-3	14	CASSLSSSPDTQYF	TGTGCCAGCAGCTTAAGTTCGTCCCCAGATACGCAGTATTTT
-	TRBV7-3	once	TRBJ2-2	14	CASSLIGPAGELFF	TGTGCCAGCAGCTTAATCGGGCCAGCCGGGGAGCTGTTTTTT
TRBD1	TRBV4-1	many	TRBJ2-3	14	CASSRGHRGDTQYF	TGCGCCAGCAGCCGAGGCCACAGGGGAGATACGCAGTATTTT
-	TRBV2	-	TRBJ2-7	14	CASSESNSFYEQYF	TGTGCCAGCAGTGAATCAAACAGTTTTTACGAGCAGTACTTC
-	TRBV5-6	many	TRBJ1-1	14	CASSFVQGNTEAFF	TGTGCCAGCAGCTTCGTACAGGGGAACACTGAAGCTTTCTTT
TRBD2	TRBV5-1	many	TRBJ2-1	19	CASSTTSGGALRSYNEQFF	TGCGCCAGCAGCACCACTAGCGGGGGGGCTTTAAGGTCCTACAATGAGCAGTTCTTC
TRBD1	TRBV6-1	-	TRBJ1-5	13	CASRADRAQPQHF	TGTGCCAGCAGAGCGGACAGGGCCCAGCCCCAGCATTTT
-	TRBV19	many	TRBJ1-2	14	CASSIFPANYGYTF	TGTGCCAGTAGTATATTTCCAGCTAACTATGGCTACACCTTC
TRBD1	TRBV15	-	TRBJ2-1	15	CAIQTTGGSYNEQFF	TGTGCCATTCAAACAACAGGGGGCTCCTACAATGAGCAGTTCTTC
TRBD1	TRBV5-4	many	TRBJ2-2	16	CASSGGTGVLAGELFF	TGTGCCAGCAGCGGCGGGACAGGGGTTCTTGCCGGGGAGCTGTTTTTT
TRBD1	TRBV6-1	-	TRBJ1-2	13	CASTLTGGGGYTF	TGTGCCAGCACCCTTACAGGGGGAGGTGGCTACACCTTC
-	TRBV6-1	many	TRBJ2-7	13	CASRRDISYEQYF	TGTGCCAGTCGCCGGGACATTTCCTACGAGCAGTACTTC
TRBD2	TRBV7-3	many	TRBJ2-7	15	CASSRGGLSSGEQYF	TGTGCCAGCAGCCGGGGGGGCTTATCGTCGGGGGAGCAGTACTTC
TRBD1	TRBV12-3/TRBV12-4	-	TRBJ1-1	16	CASSFRGLAGNTEAFF	TGTGCCAGCAGTTTCAGGGGGCTGGCGGGGAACACTGAAGCTTTCTTT
TRBD2	TRBV20-1	many	TRBJ2-7	17	CSARDPAGLGGIYEQYF	TGCAGTGCTAGAGATCCGGCGGGCTTGGGGGGGATCTACGAGCAGTACTTC
-	TRBV19	many	TRBJ2-3	16	CASSTRSQLFTDTQYF	TGTGCCAGTAGTACCCGTAGTCAGTTGTTCACAGATACGCAGTATTTT
-	TRBV7-9	-	TRBJ2-5	16	CASSNLGRLVEETQYF	TGTGCCAGCAGCAACCTCGGCAGGTTGGTCGAGGAGACCCAGTACTTC
TRBD2	TRBV10-3	-	TRBJ2-5	15	CAISPGLAGGETQYF	TGTGCCATCAGTCCAGGACTAGCGGGCGGAGAGACCCAGTACTTC
-	TRBV7-3	-	TRBJ2-3	15	CASSQGGWSPDTQYF	TGTGCCAGCAGCCAAGGGGGATGGTCCCCCGATACGCAGTATTTT
-	TRBV25-1	-	TRBJ2-7	14	CASSEVGSLYEQYF	TGTGCCAGCAGTGAAGTTGGCAGCCTCTACGAGCAGTACTTC
TRBD1	TRBV25-1	-	TRBJ2-7	15	CASSGRDRPSYEQYF	TGTGCCAGCAGTGGCAGGGACAGGCCCTCCTACGAGCAGTACTTC
-	TRBV28	-	TRBJ1-4	15	CASSQTGQRSEKLFF	TGTGCCAGCAGCCAAACAGGCCAACGTAGTGAAAAACTGTTTTTT
TRBD1	TRBV10-1	-	TRBJ2-7	14	CASSGDSLAYEQYF	TGCGCCAGCAGTGGGGACAGCTTGGCCTACGAGCAGTACTTC
-	TRBV25-1	-	TRBJ2-5	14	CASSELKERETQYF	TGTGCCAGCAGTGAATTAAAGGAACGGGAGACCCAGTACTTC
-	TRBV7-8	-	TRBJ2-5	17	CASSLAAPARHQETQYF	TGTGCCAGCAGCTTAGCCGCGCCAGCTAGACATCAAGAGACCCAGTACTTC
TRBD1	TRBV20-1	-	TRBJ2-7	15	CSARHRDRGFDEQYF	TGCAGTGCTAGGCACCGGGACAGGGGGTTCGACGAGCAGTACTTC
TRBD1	TRBV20-1	-	TRBJ2-7	13	CSARRTGAYEQYF	TGCAGTGCTAGACGTACAGGGGCGTACGAGCAGTACTTC
-	TRBV24-1	many	TRBJ2-7	16	CATSDPVDSSSYEQYF	TGTGCCACCAGTGATCCCGTGGACAGCAGCTCCTACGAGCAGTACTTC
-	TRBV15	few	TRBJ2-3	15	CATSRDGLQKDTQYF	TGTGCCACCAGCAGAGATGGACTCCAGAAAGATACGCAGTATTTT
TRBD2	TRBV12-3/TRBV12-4	many	TRBJ2-7	14	CASSTSGGPYEQYF	TGTGCCAGCAGTACAAGCGGGGGCCCCTACGAGCAGTACTTC
TRBD1	TRBV10-3	-	TRBJ2-7	14	CAIGATGVSYEQYF	TGTGCCATCGGCGCGACAGGGGTGAGCTACGAGCAGTACTTC
-	TRBV7-2	many	TRBJ2-3	14	CASSSGPRGDTQYF	TGTGCCAGCAGTTCGGGGCCCAGAGGGGATACGCAGTATTTT
-	TRBV12-3/TRBV12-4	-	TRBJ1-6	15	CASSTHGSYNSPLHF	TGTGCCAGCAGTACTCATGGTTCCTATAATTCACCCCTCCACTTT
-	TRBV11-1	-	TRBJ2-5	14	CASIDGGLRETQYF	TGTGCCAGCATTGACGGGGGGCTAAGGGAGACCCAGTACTTC
TRBD2	TRBV5-1	many	TRBJ2-5	14	CASSFGGSRETQYF	TGCGCCAGCAGCTTCGGGGGGAGTCGGGAGACCCAGTACTTC
-	TRBV7-9	few	TRBJ2-6	14	CASSLAVGTNVLTF	TGTGCCAGCAGCTTAGCGGTGGGAACCAACGTCCTGACTTTC
-	TRBV2	-	TRBJ2-3	14	CASSAIVGTDTQYF	TGTGCCAGCAGTGCTATCGTAGGCACAGATACGCAGTATTTT
-	TRBV20-1	once	TRBJ2-3	14	CSAYPRDRSNTQYF	TGCAGTGCTTATCCCCGGGACCGCTCTAATACGCAGTATTTT
-	TRBV24-1	-	TRBJ2-5	11	CATSAGETQYF	TGTGCCACCAGTGCGGGGGAGACCCAGTACTTC
-	TRBV11-2	many	TRBJ2-1	17	CASSLEFGASKHNEQFF	TGTGCCAGCAGCTTAGAATTCGGGGCTAGCAAACACAATGAGCAGTTCTTC
-	TRBV2	-	TRBJ1-5	14	CASKGDFREQPQHF	TGTGCCAGCAAAGGGGACTTCCGGGAACAGCCCCAGCATTTT
-	TRBV20-1	many	TRBJ2-1	13	CSARDGHKAEQFF	TGCAGTGCTAGAGACGGACATAAGGCAGAGCAGTTCTTC
TRBD1	TRBV15	many	TRBJ1-5	17	CATSRESGTGVRQPQHF	TGTGCCACCAGCAGAGAATCTGGGACAGGGGTGCGCCAGCCCCAGCATTTT
-	TRBV28	once	TRBJ1-2	13	CASIESRNCGYTF	TGTGCCAGCATCGAATCCCGAAATTGTGGCTACACCTTC